This TCR beta chain was captured by sequencing in a study of blood T cell repertoires in COVID-19. TCRdb's copy holds only in-frame clones and misses some; the assay was immunoSEQ multiplex PCR. The sample shows about 190,000 clones, roughly 85% of them seen only once. Sequenced: peripheral blood. The sequence derives from a woman older than 75 with active or convalescent COVID-19.

CDR3 sequence: CASRERRDKVNQPQHF. The CDR3 coding sequence is TGTGCCAGTAGGGAGAGACGGGACAAAGTCAATCAGCCCCAGCATTTT. This rearrangement joins TRBV19 to TRBJ1-5; TRBD1 is a possible D gene (6 bases). This CDR3 has 16 amino acids. The germline V and J ends were trimmed by 6 bases and 3 bases, with 18 bases remaining between them. CDR1 and CDR2 (germline): LNHDA, SQIVND (reference sequence). The variable domain in full, completed from reference TRBV19 and TRBJ1-5, reads DGGITQSPKYLFRKEGQNVTLSCEQNLNHDAMYWYRQDPGQGLRLIYYSQIVNDFQKGDIAEGYSVSREKKESFPLTVTSAQKNPTAFYLCASRERRDKVNQPQHFGDGTRLSIL.